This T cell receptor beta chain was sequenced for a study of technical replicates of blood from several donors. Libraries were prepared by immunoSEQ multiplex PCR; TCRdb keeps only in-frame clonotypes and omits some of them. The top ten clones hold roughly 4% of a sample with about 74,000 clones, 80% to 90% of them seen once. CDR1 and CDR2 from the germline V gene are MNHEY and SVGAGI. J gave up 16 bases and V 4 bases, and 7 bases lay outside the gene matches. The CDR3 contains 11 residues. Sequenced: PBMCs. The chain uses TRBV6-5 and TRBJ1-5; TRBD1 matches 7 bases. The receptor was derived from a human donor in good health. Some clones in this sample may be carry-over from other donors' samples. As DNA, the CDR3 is TGTGCCAGCAGTTCCGGACAGGATCGACATTTT. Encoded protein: CASSSGQDRHF.